These 11 T cell receptor beta chains originate from one sample sequenced in a study of PD-1 blockade in classical Hodgkin lymphoma. Time point indicated: cycle 4 day 1 (C4D1), after about 6 weeks of nivolumab. Every one of the patients relapsed after autologous stem cell transplantation (brentuximab vedotin exposure was variable). Generated by immunoSEQ multiplex PCR, the TCRdb table keeps only in-frame clones and is missing some. The table records approximately 49,000 clones, approximately 80% of them present only once. The sequences come from peripheral blood mononuclear cells (PBMCs), collected before the fourth cycle of nivolumab. These receptors came from a human donor with classical Hodgkin lymphoma.

The chain is built from TRBV6-1 and TRBJ2-1; TRBD2 is a possible D gene (6 bases). V was shortened by 4 bases and J by 6 bases, with 19 bases between the two germline ends. This CDR3 is built from 16 residues. Germline-derived CDR1 and CDR2 are MNHNS and SASEGT. The CDR3 DNA follows: TGTGCCAGCAGTGGCCCACCCCGACTAGAAGGCAATGAGCAGTTCTTC. This encodes CASSGPPRLEGNEQFF.

This chain joins TRBV19 and TRBJ1-2; D is unresolved. The CDR3 runs to 13 residues. The ends were cut back, 2 bases at V and 7 bases at J, with 11 bases in the middle. Per the germline V gene, CDR1 is LNHDA and CDR2 is SQIVND (reference sequence). The CDR3 region has the DNA TGTGCCAGTAGTATAAACACGGGCGGTGGCTACACCTTC. This sequence encodes CASSINTGGGYTF.

The CDR3 loop is CATQGTTRDEQFF. In DNA, the CDR3 is TGTGCCACCCAAGGGACAACTAGGGATGAGCAGTTCTTC. This rearrangement joins TRBV28 to TRBJ2-1; TRBD1 is a possible D gene (6 bases). The CDR3 is made up of 13 amino acids. Trimming stripped 10 bases from V and 8 bases from J, with 18 bases between. Germline V gene lookup returns CDR1 MDHEN and CDR2 SYDVKM.

This clone was found once. This chain joins TRBV9 and TRBJ2-3, with TRBD2 matching over 12 bases. The CDR3 totals 16 residues. Germline CDR1 is SGDLS and CDR2 is YYNGEE. J lost 2 bases, V lost 2 bases, and 3 bases had no gene match. The chain's CDR3 is CASSVTSGRNTDTQYF. Here the CDR3 DNA reads TGTGCCAGCAGCGTGACTAGCGGGAGAAACACAGATACGCAGTATTTT.

The chain recombines TRBV15 with TRBJ2-2, with D possibly matching TRBD2 (6 bases). The V end lost 4 bases, the J end lost 1 base, and 10 bases lay between the germline ends. This CDR3 region has 15 residues. CDR1 is LNHNV and CDR2 is YYDKDF in the germline V gene (reference sequence). Here the CDR3 DNA reads TGTGCCACCAGCAAGCGAGCGGGGAACACCGGGGAGCTGTTTTTT. Its translation: CATSKRAGNTGELFF.

The genes are TRBV19 and TRBJ1-4; possible D gene TRBD1, 5 bases. Germline assignment: CDR1 LNHDA and CDR2 SQIVND (reference sequence). Trimming removed 3 bases from V and 4 bases from J, with 12 bases in between. The CDR3 covers 15 residues. The CDR3 region has the DNA TGTGCCAGTAGTATCGCAGGGCGATATAATGAAAAACTGTTTTTT. Amino acids: CASSIAGRYNEKLFF.

This chain links TRBV27 with TRBJ2-7; 8 positions agree with TRBD1. With 1 base clipped from V and 2 bases from J, the junction kept 4 bases outside the gene matches. The V gene's germline CDR1 is MNHEY and CDR2 SMNVEV (reference sequence). There are 15 residues in the CDR3. CDR3 bases: TGTGCCAGCAGTTTATATCTGACAGGGGCCTACGAGCAGTACTTC. Protein product: CASSLYLTGAYEQYF.

This clone was seen once. The chain carries TRBV5-6 and TRBJ1-1, with TRBD1 as a possible D gene (6 bases). The CDR3 contains 15 residues. Germline lookup yields CDR1 SGHDT and CDR2 YYEEEE. The ends were cut back, 0 bases at V and 1 base at J, with 10 bases in the middle. Written as DNA, the CDR3 is TGTGCCAGCAGCTTGGGGACAGTCTGGAACACTGAAGCTTTCTTT. Residues: CASSLGTVWNTEAFF. The whole variable domain, filled in from reference TRBV5-6 and TRBJ1-1, reads DAGVTQSPTHLIKTRGQQVTLRCSPKSGHDTVSWYQQALGQGPQFIFQYYEEEERQRGNFPDRFSGHQFPNYSSELNVNALLLGDSALYLCASSLGTVWNTEAFFGQGTRLTVV.

The V and J genes are TRBV29-1 and TRBJ1-4, with a tentative D call TRBD1 (5 bases). This CDR3 is 14 amino acids long. Looked up from germline, CDR1 is SQVTM and CDR2 is ANQGSEA. V was cut by 5 bases and J by 4 bases, with 14 bases left in between. The CDR3 reads CSVQPGTGNEKLFF. The CDR3 nucleotides are TGCAGCGTTCAACCCGGGACGGGTAATGAAAAACTGTTTTTT.

The gene calls are TRBV7-3 and TRBJ2-1; TRBD2 matches at 8 bases. CDR3 length equals 16 residues. Germline V gene data show CDR1 as SGHTA and CDR2 as FQGTGA. The V segment lost 4 bases and the J segment 3 bases; nucleotides outside the gene matches: 8. As DNA, the CDR3 is TGTGCCAGCAGCTCCGTAGCGGGATTGGTCTACAATGAGCAGTTCTTC. Protein: CASSSVAGLVYNEQFF. The full variable domain, in which reference TRBV7-3 and TRBJ2-1 provide the parts outside the CDR3, is GAGVSQTPSNKVTEKGKYVELRCDPISGHTALYWYRQSLGQGPEFLIYFQGTGAADDSGLPNDRFFAVRPEGSVSTLKIQRTERGDSAVYLCASSSVAGLVYNEQFFGPGTRLTVL.

The chain recombines TRBV7-7 with TRBJ2-2; 12 bases agree with TRBD2. Trimming took 5 bases from V and 4 from J; bases not matched to a gene: 5. Germline V gene data show CDR1 as SSHAT and CDR2 as FNYEAQ (reference sequence). CDR3 length: 16 amino acids. Written as DNA, the CDR3 is TGTGCCAGCAGCCCGAGGACTAGCGGGGTCACCGGGGAGCTGTTTTTT. The encoded protein is CASSPRTSGVTGELFF.